A selection of T cell receptor beta chains follows, all from one sample in a study of T cells in Graves' hyperthyroidism and ophthalmopathy. Each CDR3 protein is one row after TCRdb ran MiXCR on the multiplex PCR reads. Of fewer than 550,000 distinct CDR3 sequences detected, 15% to 18% appear once; the ten largest clones hold over 12%. Material for sequencing was blood. Receptors were obtained from a woman under 30 with Graves' hyperthyroidism. Each CDR3 is given with its conserved first and last residue. Fields, in order: D gene, J gene, V gene, CDR3 protein. A D gene is named only where the DNA matches it firmly.

>TRBD1|TRBJ1-2|TRBV5-1
CASSLYRGEDYGYTF
>TRBD2|TRBJ2-1|TRBV20-1
CSARKRGTTNEQFF
>.|TRBJ2-7|TRBV7-9
CASSRGSPSSYEQYF
>.|TRBJ2-1|TRBV5-4
CASSLGRLPYNEQFF
>.|TRBJ2-3|TRBV4-1
CASSQGVTSTDTQYF
>TRBD1|TRBJ2-5|TRBV10-3
CAIESTGGETQYF
>.|TRBJ1-5|TRBV20-1
CSARKQGSSNQPQHF
>TRBD1|TRBJ1-2|TRBV6-2/TRBV6-3
CATRDWTGGAGYGYTF
>.|TRBJ1-5|TRBV6-2/TRBV6-3
CASSFPGHNQPQHF
>.|TRBJ2-7|TRBV11-2
CASSSPLRQTYEQYF
>TRBD2|TRBJ2-6|TRBV15
CATSRELAGANVLTF
>TRBD1|TRBJ2-1|TRBV29-1
CSALGGLSPYNEQFF
>.|TRBJ2-5|TRBV10-1
CASSEGQETQYF
>.|TRBJ2-7|TRBV5-1
CASSLSVNNYEQYF
>.|TRBJ1-2|TRBV24-1
CATSDRTAYGYTF
>TRBD2|TRBJ2-2|TRBV29-1
CSVGTSGTTGELFF
>.|TRBJ1-2|TRBV12-3/TRBV12-4
CASRSGQGGYTF
>.|TRBJ2-7|TRBV7-9
CASSRTAPEQYF
>.|TRBJ1-5|TRBV6-1
CASQAGVAQPQHF
>TRBD2|TRBJ2-2|TRBV2
CASSVIAGGFSGAAELFF
>.|TRBJ2-7|TRBV20-1
CSARDLAGARYEQYF
>TRBD1|TRBJ1-2|TRBV25-1
CASSERGTGEAYGYTF
>.|TRBJ1-3|TRBV2
CASTRRISGNTIYF
>.|TRBJ2-7|TRBV27
CASRFALSSYEQYF
>.|TRBJ2-5|TRBV3-1
CASSQAGRTETQYF
>TRBD1|TRBJ1-5|TRBV20-1
CSAGRGGNQPQHF
>TRBD1|TRBJ2-3|TRBV20-1
CSASQGEWADTQYF
>TRBD2|TRBJ2-1|TRBV27
CASSLETSGMISEQFF
>.|TRBJ2-3|TRBV20-1
CSAGNRANTDTQYF
>TRBD1|TRBJ1-5|TRBV28
CASSNPGTANQPQHF
>.|TRBJ1-1|TRBV19
CASIWNTEAFF
>.|TRBJ1-3|TRBV12-3/TRBV12-4
CASRPGTNSGNTIYF
>.|TRBJ1-2|TRBV20-1
CSADRPGVGYGYTF
>TRBD1|TRBJ2-3|TRBV28
CASSLDRGITDTQYF
>TRBD1|TRBJ2-1|TRBV7-6
CASSLGSRQGAWDEQFF
>TRBD2|TRBJ2-3|TRBV3-1
CASSETSGGASDTQYF
>TRBD1|TRBJ1-2|TRBV12-3/TRBV12-4
CASSLVKGTGGYTF
>.|TRBJ1-1|TRBV9
CASSVVDGNTEAFF
>TRBD1|TRBJ2-1|TRBV7-2
CASSPPGGREQFF
>.|TRBJ2-5|TRBV6-1
CASNSNTGETQYF
>TRBD2|TRBJ2-1|TRBV27
CASSPPPRLASYNERFF
>TRBD2|TRBJ2-3|TRBV9
CASTVSPGLAGSPSDTQYF
>TRBD1|TRBJ1-2|TRBV9
CAGSVEKEDRGYGYTF
>TRBD1|TRBJ2-2|TRBV27
CASSSGQVETGELFF
>.|TRBJ2-3|TRBV2
CASSETPGTDTQYF
>.|TRBJ2-7|TRBV6-1
CASSDGSSGYEQYF
>.|TRBJ1-2|TRBV24-1
CATSDSTGYGYTF
>.|TRBJ2-1|TRBV20-1
CSASVSVPSSYNEQFF
>.|TRBJ2-3|TRBV28
CASSFWGRGVDTQYF
>.|TRBJ2-1|TRBV11-2
CASSPQGSYNEQFF
>.|TRBJ1-5|TRBV12-3/TRBV12-4
CASSSDPRGVGPQHF